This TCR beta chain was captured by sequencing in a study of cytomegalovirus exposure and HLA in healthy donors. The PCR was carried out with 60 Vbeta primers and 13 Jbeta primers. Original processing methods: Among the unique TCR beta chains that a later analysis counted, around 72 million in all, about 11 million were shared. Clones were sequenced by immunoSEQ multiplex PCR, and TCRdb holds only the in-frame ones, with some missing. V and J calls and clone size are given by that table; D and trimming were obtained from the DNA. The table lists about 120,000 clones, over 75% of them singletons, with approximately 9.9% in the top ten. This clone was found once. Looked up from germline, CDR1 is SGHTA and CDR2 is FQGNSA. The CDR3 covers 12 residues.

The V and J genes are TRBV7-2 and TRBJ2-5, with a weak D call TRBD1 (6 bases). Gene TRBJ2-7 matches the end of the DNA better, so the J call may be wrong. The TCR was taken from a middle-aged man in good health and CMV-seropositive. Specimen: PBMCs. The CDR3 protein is CASSSGAYEQYF. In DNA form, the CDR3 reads TGTGCCAGCAGCTCAGGGGCCTACGAGCAGTACTTC.